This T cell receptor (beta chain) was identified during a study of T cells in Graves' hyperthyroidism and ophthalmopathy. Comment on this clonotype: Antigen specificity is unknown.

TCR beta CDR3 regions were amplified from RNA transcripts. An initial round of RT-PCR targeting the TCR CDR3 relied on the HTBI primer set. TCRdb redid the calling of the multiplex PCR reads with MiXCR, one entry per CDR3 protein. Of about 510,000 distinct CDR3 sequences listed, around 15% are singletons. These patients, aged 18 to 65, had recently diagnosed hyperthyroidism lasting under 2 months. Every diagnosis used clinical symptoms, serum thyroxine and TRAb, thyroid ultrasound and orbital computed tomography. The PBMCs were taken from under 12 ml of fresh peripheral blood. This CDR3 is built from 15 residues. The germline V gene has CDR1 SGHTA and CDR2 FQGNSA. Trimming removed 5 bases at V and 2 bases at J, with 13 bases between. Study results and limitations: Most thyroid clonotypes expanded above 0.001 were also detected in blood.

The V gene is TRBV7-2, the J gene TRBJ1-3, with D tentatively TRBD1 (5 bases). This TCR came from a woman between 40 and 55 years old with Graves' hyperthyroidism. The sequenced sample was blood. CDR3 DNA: TGTGCCAGCAGCAACCAGAGGGGTCCTGGAAACACCATATATTTT. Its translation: CASSNQRGPGNTIYF.